The 3 T cell receptor beta chains below all came from one sample that was sequenced in a study of T cell responses to AZD1222 COVID-19 vaccine. The data were produced by immunoSEQ multiplex PCR, yet TCRdb's version contains in-frame clones alone and is incomplete. The top ten clones hold roughly an eighth of a sample with just over 60,000 clones, roughly 70% of them seen once. The sample here was peripheral blood, taken on day 0 of AZD1222 vaccination. These receptors all stem from an adult in good health.

This chain links TRBV28 with TRBJ1-1; unclear D gene. Trimming stripped 2 bases from V and 7 bases from J, with 14 bases between. CDR3 size: 14 residues. The V gene's germline CDR1 is MDHEN and CDR2 SYDVKM. The CDR3 loop reads CASSLKGQWNEAFF. For the CDR3, the DNA is TGTGCCAGCAGTTTAAAAGGGCAATGGAATGAAGCTTTCTTT.

This clone is a singleton in its sample. This chain links TRBV12-3 or TRBV12-4 with TRBJ1-5; D gene ambiguous. CDR3 length: 11 residues. With 6 bases removed from V and 8 bases from J, the gap between germline ends came to 8 bases. The chain's CDR3 is CASSRGEPQHF. The CDR3 coding sequence is TGTGCCAGCAGCCGCGGGGAGCCCCAGCATTTT.

This clone was counted a few times. V and J are TRBV11-3 and TRBJ1-1; no definite D call. CDR1 is SGHNT and CDR2 is YENEEA in the germline V gene. V was shortened by 1 base and J by 3 bases, with 6 bases between the two germline ends. The CDR3 covers 13 residues. This CDR3 reads CASSLGQDTEAFF. In DNA, the CDR3 is TGTGCCAGCAGCTTAGGACAAGACACTGAAGCTTTCTTT.